A single sample gave rise to the 2 T cell receptor beta chains below, sequenced in a study of cytomegalovirus exposure and HLA in healthy donors. The PCR used 60 Vbeta and 13 Jbeta primers. Data came from immunoSEQ multiplex PCR; TCRdb stores just in-frame clones and leaves some out. The table lists around 140,000 clones, 65% to 80% of them singletons. The specimen was PBMCs. The origin of the receptors is a man aged 30 to 39 in good health and CMV-seronegative.

This chain connects TRBV6-5 to TRBJ2-7; a weak D match, TRBD1 (6 bases). Germline lookup yields CDR1 MNHEY and CDR2 SVGAGI. The CDR3 sequence is 14 residues long. Trimming removed 2 bases at V and 1 base at J, with 9 bases between. The CDR3: CASSYTGRSYEQYF. CDR3 nucleotide sequence: TGTGCCAGCAGTTACACAGGGCGATCCTACGAGCAGTACTTC.

This clone has just a few counts. In DNA, the CDR3 is TGCGCCAGCAGCTTGGCCACAGGGGGCTTCTATGGCTACACCTTC. Residues: CASSLATGGFYGYTF. The V call is TRBV5-1, the J call TRBJ1-2; 9 bases fit TRBD1. The V and J ends lost 0 bases and 4 bases, in that order; junction bases with no gene match: 4. This CDR3 contains 15 residues. Looked up from germline, CDR1 is SGHRS and CDR2 is YFSETQ.